The clone carrying this TCR beta chain was counted only a few times. After removal of 6 bases from V and 6 bases from J, the junction contained 4 bases not matched to a gene. This CDR3 comprises 13 residues. This sample was included in a study of blood T cell repertoires in COVID-19. As for the study in general: Sources were T cells, B-cell-depleted T cells, or PBMCs; the material itself was cDNA or gDNA.

Generated by immunoSEQ multiplex PCR, the TCRdb table keeps only in-frame clones and is missing some. This sample has nearly 200,000 clones, with roughly 84% found just once. Specimen: peripheral blood. The V call is TRBV12-3 or TRBV12-4, the J call TRBJ1-5, with 8 bases lining up with TRBD1. This TCR was recovered from a woman aged 40-49 years who had recovered from COVID-19. CDR3 loop: CASSTGGRQPQHF. Written as DNA, the CDR3 is TGTGCCAGCAGCACAGGGGGGCGTCAGCCCCAGCATTTT.